What follows is one T cell receptor (beta chain) and its context. The entry originates in a study of blood T cell repertoires in COVID-19. For the study at large: The study drew acute and convalescent COVID-19 samples from the United States, Italy and Spain.

Individuals aged about 18 to 90 years were recruited from around 22 US areas. Germline assignment: CDR1 MNHEY and CDR2 SVGAGI. This CDR3 comprises 15 residues. J lost 4 bases, V lost 8 bases, and 11 bases had no gene match. Clones were read by immunoSEQ multiplex PCR, and TCRdb kept only the in-frame ones, dropping some. The repertoire includes 200,000 to 250,000 clones, 75% to 85% of them detected once, and about 4.5% sits in the top ten. The chain employs TRBV6-5 and TRBJ1-2; 9 nucleotides align to TRBD1. This TCR was sampled from a man younger than 40 with acute COVID-19. Specimen: PBMCs or T cells enriched from blood (not recorded which). DNA for the CDR3: TGTGCCAGCTGGGGGGGGACAGGGAATCTCTATGGCTACACCTTC. Its translation: CASWGGTGNLYGYTF.